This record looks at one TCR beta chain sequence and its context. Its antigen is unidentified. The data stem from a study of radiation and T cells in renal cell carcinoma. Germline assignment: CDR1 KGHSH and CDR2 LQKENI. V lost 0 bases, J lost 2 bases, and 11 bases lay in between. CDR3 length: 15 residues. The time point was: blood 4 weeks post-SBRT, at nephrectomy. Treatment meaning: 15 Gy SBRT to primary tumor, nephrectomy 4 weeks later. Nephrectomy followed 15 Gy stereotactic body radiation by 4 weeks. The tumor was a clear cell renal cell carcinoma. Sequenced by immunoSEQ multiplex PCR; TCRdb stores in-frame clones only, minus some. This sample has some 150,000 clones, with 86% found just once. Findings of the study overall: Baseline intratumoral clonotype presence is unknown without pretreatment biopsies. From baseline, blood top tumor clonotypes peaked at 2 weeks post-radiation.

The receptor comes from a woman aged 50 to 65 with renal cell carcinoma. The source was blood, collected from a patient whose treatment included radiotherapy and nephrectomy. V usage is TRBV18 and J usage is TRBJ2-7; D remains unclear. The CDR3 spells CASSPPSAQTYEQYF. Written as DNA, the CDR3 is TGTGCCAGCTCACCACCGTCTGCCCAAACCTACGAGCAGTACTTC.